This T cell receptor (beta chain) was captured by sequencing in a study of T-cell reconstitution after alpha-beta-depleted transplantation in children. The CDR3 consists of 12 residues. The germline V and J ends were trimmed by 3 bases and 1 base, with 6 bases remaining between them. Germline CDR1 is DFQATT and CDR2 is SNEGSKA (reference sequence). A library of TCRbeta sequences, prepared with unique molecular identifiers, was generated. TCRdb recomputed calls from the PCR reads with MiXCR, one row per CDR3 protein. The table has around 200,000 distinct CDR3 sequences, about 6.4% seen once. This clonotype was picked up many times.

The starting material was PBMCs from the stem cell graft donor, obtained from the stem cell graft. The source of this sequence is a human donor who donated a stem cell graft to a child with Wiskott-Aldrich syndrome. The chain uses TRBV20-1 and TRBJ1-1; the D gene is possibly TRBD1 (6 bases). The CDR3 is CSARDRNTEAFF. The CDR3 DNA follows: TGCAGTGCTAGGGACAGGAACACTGAAGCTTTCTTT.